The sequence of this TCR beta chain was determined in a study of T cells after yellow fever vaccination. Researchers made TCR cDNA using 5'RACE template switching, and this step added a universal primer site and UMIs. TCRdb re-called the 5' RACE reads with MiXCR, one entry per CDR3 protein. The table shows hundreds of thousands of distinct CDR3 sequences, with about a fifth occurring only once. This clonotype was counted only a few times. The TCR originated in a man younger than 30 who received the YFV17D yellow fever vaccine. The specimen comprised PBMCs, sampled 20 to 25 days after the first yellow fever vaccination.

CDR3 region: CASGLGGNTGELFF. CDR3 bases: TGTGCTAGTGGTCTGGGGGGGAACACCGGGGAGCTGTTTTTT. V and J are TRBV12-5 and TRBJ2-2, with D maybe TRBD2 (6 bases). The CDR3 loop spans 14 amino acids. Germline V gene data show CDR1 as LGHNT and CDR2 as FRNRAP. V gave up 5 bases and J gave up 1 base, with 8 bases separating them.